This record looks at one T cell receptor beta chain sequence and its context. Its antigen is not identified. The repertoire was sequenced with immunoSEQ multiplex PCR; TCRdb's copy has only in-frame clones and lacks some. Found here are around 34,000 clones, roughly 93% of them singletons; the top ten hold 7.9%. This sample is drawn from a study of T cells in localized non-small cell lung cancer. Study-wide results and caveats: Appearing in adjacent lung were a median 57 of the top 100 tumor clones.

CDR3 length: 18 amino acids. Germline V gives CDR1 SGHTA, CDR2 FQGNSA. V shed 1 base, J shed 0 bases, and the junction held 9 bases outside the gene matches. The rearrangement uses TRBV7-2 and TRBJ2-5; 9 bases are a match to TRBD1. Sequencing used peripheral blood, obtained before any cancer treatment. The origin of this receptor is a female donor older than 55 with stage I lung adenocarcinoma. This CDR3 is CASSLVADRGEYQETQYF. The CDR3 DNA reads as TGTGCCAGCAGCTTAGTAGCGGACAGGGGAGAGTACCAAGAGACCCAGTACTTC.